This T cell receptor (beta chain) was sequenced in a study of response to subunit inactivated influenza vaccine. TCRdb called the RT-PCR reads again in MiXCR, with one record for every CDR3 protein. Here the sample spans some 540,000 distinct CDR3 sequences, around a quarter being singletons. This clonotype was observed a handful of times. This CDR3 region has 15 residues. The V end lost 3 bases, the J end lost 1 base, and 12 bases lay between the germline ends. Germline CDR1 is SGHVS and CDR2 is FQNEAQ. The data also belong to a second study, concerning T cells expressing NK-cell markers. This second report adds: A 5'RACE template switching approach incorporating UMIs was used to make TCR beta cDNA. There were a few donors in whom these clonotypes also led the CD3+CD56-NKG2C+ fraction. The HCMV specificity of the expanded NKG2C+ T cell clones stayed unresolved.

This receptor was identified in a man aged 50-60 years who received an inactivated influenza vaccine. This sequence joins TRBV7-8 and TRBJ1-1; no clear D gene. The sample was CD4+ T cells sorted from PBMCs, taken approximately 13 days after vaccination. CDR3 sequence reads: CASSLIGRTNTEAFF. CDR3 sequence (DNA): TGTGCCAGCAGCTTGATCGGACGGACGAACACTGAAGCTTTCTTT.